This TCR beta chain emerged from a study of cytomegalovirus exposure and HLA in healthy donors. Sequenced by immunoSEQ multiplex PCR; TCRdb stores in-frame clones only, minus some. Of 140,000 to 150,000 clones listed, approximately 88% are singletons. The V gene's germline CDR1 is SGHNT and CDR2 YYREEE (reference sequence). The CDR3 has 17 amino acids. V lost 2 bases and J lost 1, with 16 bases in between. The clonotype was recovered from a man aged 18 to 30 in good health and CMV-seropositive. This chain connects TRBV5-4 to TRBJ2-1; D is perhaps TRBD1 (6 bases). Sample: PBMCs. Here the CDR3 reads CASSLTQGYWSYNEQFF. CDR3 bases: TGTGCCAGCAGCTTAACCCAGGGGTATTGGTCCTACAATGAGCAGTTCTTC. The full variable domain, its missing parts supplied by reference TRBV5-4 and TRBJ2-1, is ETGVTQSPTHLIKTRGQQVTLRCSSQSGHNTVSWYQQALGQGPQFIFQYYREEENGRGNFPPRFSGLQFPNYSSELNVNALELDDSALYLCASSLTQGYWSYNEQFFGPGTRLTVL.